A single sample gave rise to the 9 T cell receptor beta chains below, sequenced in a study of T-cell reconstitution after alpha-beta-depleted transplantation in children. Unique molecular identifiers were incorporated during preparation of the TCRbeta library. One entry per CDR3 protein results from TCRdb running MiXCR on the PCR reads. Among around 370,000 distinct CDR3 sequences listed, approximately 10% were seen once. The source material was PBMCs from the stem cell graft donor, sampled from the stem cell graft. These receptors were collected from a human donor who donated a stem cell graft to a child with acute lymphoblastic leukemia.

V usage is TRBV12-3 or TRBV12-4 and J usage is TRBJ1-2, with 8 bases aligning to TRBD1. The CDR3 sequence is 13 residues long. Trimming removed 3 bases from V and 7 bases from J; junction bases left unmatched: 4. The CDR3 sequence: CASSFAGGTGYTF. The CDR3 nucleotides read TGTGCCAGCAGTTTTGCAGGGGGCACTGGCTACACCTTC.

The table lists this clonotype with many counts. V usage is TRBV6-4 and J usage is TRBJ2-2, with D unresolved. Trimming took 0 bases from V and 9 from J, leaving 8 bases between them. The CDR3 runs to 13 residues. CDR1 MRHNA and CDR2 SNTAGT come from the germline V gene. The CDR3 DNA reads TGTGCCAGCAGTGACTCGCTAGGACGGGAGCTGTTTTTT. Translation gives CASSDSLGRELFF.

This clonotype has only a few counts. V usage is TRBV12-3 or TRBV12-4 and J usage is TRBJ2-7; D is perhaps TRBD1 (6 bases). Trimming shortened V by 1 base and J by 3 bases, and 10 bases separated the two germline ends. The CDR3 length is 14 residues. This chain's CDR3 is CASSLEGVRYEQYF. The CDR3 DNA follows: TGTGCCAGCAGTTTAGAGGGGGTTCGCTACGAGCAGTACTTC.

This clonotype was seen a few times. The chain carries TRBV6-2 or TRBV6-3 and TRBJ2-7; possible D gene TRBD1, 6 bases. V lost 5 bases and J 2 bases, leaving 16 bases between the germline ends. Germline V gene lookup returns CDR1 MNHEY and CDR2 SVGEGT. The CDR3 consists of 15 residues. CDR3: CASSTRGGGTYEQYF. CDR3 coding DNA: TGTGCCAGCAGTACACGAGGGGGTGGAACCTACGAGCAGTACTTC.

This clonotype was counted at least ten times. This sequence joins TRBV12-3 or TRBV12-4 and TRBJ2-5, with 7 bases fitting TRBD1. V gave up 6 bases and J gave up 3 bases; unmatched junction bases: 4. The CDR3 sequence is 13 residues long. The CDR3 DNA is TGTGCCAGCAGCTACAGGGGAGAAGAGACCCAGTACTTC. This encodes CASSYRGEETQYF.

This clonotype was counted many times. The V call is TRBV27, the J call TRBJ1-2; 9 bases are shared with TRBD1. V shed 2 bases and J 5 bases; nucleotides not matched to a gene: 6. Germline V lookup: CDR1 MNHEY, CDR2 SMNVEV (reference sequence). This CDR3 region has 15 residues. CDR3 in DNA: TGTGCCAGCAGTTTAGACAGGGGGACCCCTTATGGCTACACCTTC. Protein: CASSLDRGTPYGYTF.

The CDR3 here is CASSSGTVYGYTF. The DNA of the CDR3 is TGCGCCAGCAGCTCCGGGACAGTCTATGGCTACACCTTC. The rearrangement links TRBV5-1 to TRBJ1-2, with 7 positions matching TRBD1. Germline V CDR1 and CDR2: SGHRS, YFSETQ. The CDR3 runs to 13 residues. V lost 3 bases to trimming and J lost 4 bases; unmatched junction nucleotides: 3. Filled out from reference TRBV5-1 and TRBJ1-2, the complete variable domain reads KAGVTQTPRYLIKTRGQQVTLSCSPISGHRSVSWYQQTPGQGLQFLFEYFSETQRNKGNFPGRFSGRQFSNSRSEMNVSTLELGDSALYLCASSSGTVYGYTFGSGTRLTVV.

The rearrangement joins TRBV29-1 to TRBJ2-2, with 12 bases that match TRBD1. Looked up from germline, CDR1 is SQVTM and CDR2 is ANQGSEA. The CDR3 totals 16 residues. The J segment lost 4 bases and the V segment lost 7 bases, leaving 10 bases of the junction unmatched. The CDR3 reads CSAFYRDRGLTGELFF. The CDR3 DNA sequence: TGCAGCGCCTTTTACCGGGACAGGGGGCTCACCGGGGAGCTGTTTTTT.

J is TRBJ2-5 and V is TRBV7-2, with D tentatively TRBD1 or TRBD2 (5 bases each). This CDR3 contains 16 residues. Trimming shortened V by 3 bases and J by 3 bases, and 17 bases separated the two germline ends. Per the germline V gene, CDR1 is SGHTA and CDR2 is FQGNSA. DNA for the CDR3: TGTGCCAGCAGCTTGTGGATCAGGGCGGGTGAAGAGACCCAGTACTTC. The encoded protein is CASSLWIRAGEETQYF. The whole variable domain, remainder taken from reference TRBV7-2 and TRBJ2-5, is GAGVSQSPSNKVTEKGKDVELRCDPISGHTALYWYRQSLGQGLEFLIYFQGNSAPDKSGLPSDRFSAERTGGSVSTLTIQRTQQEDSAVYLCASSLWIRAGEETQYFGPGTRLLVL.